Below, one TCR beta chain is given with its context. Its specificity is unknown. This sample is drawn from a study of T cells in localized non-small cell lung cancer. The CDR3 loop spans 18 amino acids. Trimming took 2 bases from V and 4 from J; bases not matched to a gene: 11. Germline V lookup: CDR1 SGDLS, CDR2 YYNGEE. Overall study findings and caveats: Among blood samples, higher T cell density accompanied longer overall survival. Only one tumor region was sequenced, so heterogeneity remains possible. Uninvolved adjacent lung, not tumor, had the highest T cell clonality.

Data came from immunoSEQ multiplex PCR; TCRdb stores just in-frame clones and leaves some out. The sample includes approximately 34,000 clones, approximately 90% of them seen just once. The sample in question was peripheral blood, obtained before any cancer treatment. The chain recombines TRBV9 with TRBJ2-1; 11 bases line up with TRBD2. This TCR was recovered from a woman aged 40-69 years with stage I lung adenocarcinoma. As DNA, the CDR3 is TGTGCCAGCAGCGTGACTAGCGGGGACTACAAAAGTTACAATGAGCAGTTCTTC. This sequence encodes CASSVTSGDYKSYNEQFF.